This TCR beta chain was obtained from a study of T cell responses to AZD1222 COVID-19 vaccine. Points from the study as a whole: There were mostly white British donors and more females than males, and clonal diversity was possibly underestimated. Sampling that yielded the repertoires occurred only after the peak T cell response. It was only 6 or 7 AZD1222 recipients who were seropositive at baseline.

Turning to this clone: The antigen is unknown.

CDR3 length: 15 amino acids. CDR1 and CDR2 (germline): SNHLY, FYNNEI. Between the trimmed V and J ends, which lost 5 bases and 13 bases, there was a span of 26 bases. Clones were sequenced by immunoSEQ multiplex PCR, and TCRdb holds only the in-frame ones, with some missing. The data contain approximately 130,000 clones, approximately 90% of them seen just once; the ten biggest clones take up approximately 7.9%. The sequence came from an adult in good health. The chain has TRBV2 and TRBJ2-5; D perhaps matches TRBD2 (5 bases). The specimen comprised peripheral blood, sampled on day 0 of AZD1222 vaccination. CDR3 region: CASSNQVASQEKRYF. The CDR3 nucleotides are TGTGCCAGCAGTAACCAGGTAGCGAGCCAAGAGAAACGGTACTTC.